The 10 T cell receptor beta chains below were found in one sample sequenced in a study of T cells after yellow fever vaccination. TCRdb independently ran MiXCR on the 5' RACE reads; one entry per CDR3 protein. The top ten hold around 20% of the sample, which has around 350,000 distinct CDR3 sequences, 11% seen once. Sequenced here: PBMCs, sampled on the day of the first yellow fever vaccination. These receptors were taken from a man aged 18 to 29 who received the YFV17D yellow fever vaccine.

The V and J genes are TRBV2 and TRBJ1-4; no clear D gene. CDR3 size: 13 residues. The V end was cut by 1 base, the J end by 2 bases, with 2 bases between. Germline V gives CDR1 SNHLY, CDR2 FYNNEI. In DNA, the CDR3 is TGTGCCAGCAGTGAAGTGACTAATGAAAAACTGTTTTTT. Residues: CASSEVTNEKLFF.

The rearrangement uses TRBV7-3 and TRBJ1-1, with a weak D call TRBD1 (5 bases). Per the germline V gene, CDR1 is SGHTA and CDR2 is FQGTGA. V gave up 2 bases and J gave up 5 bases, with 15 bases separating them. The CDR3 contains 15 residues. CDR3 sequence: CASSLRRAEGTEAFF. In nucleotides, the CDR3 is TGTGCCAGCAGCTTACGGCGCGCCGAGGGGACTGAAGCTTTCTTT.

This clonotype was observed a few times. The chain carries TRBV14 and TRBJ2-1; tentatively, D is TRBD2 (6 bases). Germline V gene lookup returns CDR1 SGHDN and CDR2 FVKESK. V shed 0 bases and J shed 3 bases, with 12 bases lying between them. There are 16 residues in the CDR3. The CDR3 region is CASSQDKGTLYNEQFF. CDR3 in DNA: TGTGCCAGCAGCCAAGATAAGGGGACTCTCTACAATGAGCAGTTCTTC.

V usage is TRBV7-2 and J usage is TRBJ2-7; the match to TRBD1 covers 7 bases. The junction had 10 bases not matched to a gene; V was cut back by 0 bases and J by 2 bases. CDR1 SGHTA and CDR2 FQGNSA come from the germline V gene. CDR3 length: 17 amino acids. CDR3 sequence reads: CASSLAHSGQTPYEQYF. CDR3 nucleotides: TGTGCCAGCAGCTTAGCGCATTCGGGACAGACCCCCTACGAGCAGTACTTC.

The rearrangement links TRBV20-1 to TRBJ2-7, with D hard to call. The CDR3 spans 14 residues. The V gene lost 0 bases and the J gene lost 5 bases, with 14 bases spanning the gap. Germline loops: CDR1 DFQATT, CDR2 SNEGSKA (reference sequence). The CDR3 sequence is CSARDIVTFHEQYF. The DNA for the CDR3 is TGCAGTGCTAGAGATATAGTGACTTTCCACGAGCAGTACTTC.

The CDR3 spells CASSQPRLTGRIDIQYF. The DNA for the CDR3 is TGCGCCAGCAGCCAACCAAGATTAACAGGGAGGATCGACATTCAGTACTTC. This chain joins TRBV4-1 and TRBJ2-4; either TRBD1 or TRBD2 may supply D (6 bases each). The CDR3 consists of 17 residues. CDR1 is MGHRA and CDR2 is YSYEKL in the germline V gene. V lost 2 bases, J lost 8 bases, and 22 bases lay in between.

This clonotype was picked up a small number of times. The CDR3 sequence is CASSFRQAGPLNTEAFF. Written as DNA, the CDR3 is TGTGCCAGCAGCTTTAGGCAGGCGGGACCGTTGAACACTGAAGCTTTCTTT. The J gene is TRBJ1-1, the V gene TRBV7-9, with a weak D call TRBD1 (5 bases). Trimming took off 3 bases at V and 0 bases at J, with 17 bases between the two ends. Germline values: CDR1 SEHNR, CDR2 FQNEAQ (reference sequence). The CDR3 spans 17 residues.

V is TRBV20-1 and J is TRBJ1-2, with 7 bases identical to TRBD1. The CDR3 extends over 12 amino acids. V gave up 5 bases and J gave up 7 bases; unmatched junction bases: 7. CDR1 and CDR2 from the germline V gene are DFQATT and SNEGSKA (reference sequence). In DNA, the CDR3 is TGCAGTGCTTACCAGGGGGAGAGTGGCTACACCTTC. Residues: CSAYQGESGYTF.

The chain uses TRBV6-2 or TRBV6-3 and TRBJ2-1; either TRBD1 or TRBD2 may supply D (6 bases each). Germline CDR1 MNHEY, CDR2 SVGEGT. The CDR3 length is 18 residues. Trimming cost V 2 bases and J 7 bases, with 24 bases left between them. The CDR3 spells CASSYRGPWGALRNEQFF. CDR3 in DNA: TGTGCCAGCAGTTACCGAGGCCCCTGGGGGGCCTTAAGGAATGAGCAGTTCTTC.

The chain uses TRBV14 and TRBJ1-5, with 7 bases lining up with TRBD1. The CDR3 sequence is 15 residues long. V shed 4 bases and J 1 base; nucleotides not matched to a gene: 4. Per germline, CDR1 SGHDN and CDR2 FVKESK. CDR3 loop: CASSLGQESNQPQHF. The DNA of the CDR3 is TGTGCCAGCAGCCTCGGACAGGAGAGCAATCAGCCCCAGCATTTT.